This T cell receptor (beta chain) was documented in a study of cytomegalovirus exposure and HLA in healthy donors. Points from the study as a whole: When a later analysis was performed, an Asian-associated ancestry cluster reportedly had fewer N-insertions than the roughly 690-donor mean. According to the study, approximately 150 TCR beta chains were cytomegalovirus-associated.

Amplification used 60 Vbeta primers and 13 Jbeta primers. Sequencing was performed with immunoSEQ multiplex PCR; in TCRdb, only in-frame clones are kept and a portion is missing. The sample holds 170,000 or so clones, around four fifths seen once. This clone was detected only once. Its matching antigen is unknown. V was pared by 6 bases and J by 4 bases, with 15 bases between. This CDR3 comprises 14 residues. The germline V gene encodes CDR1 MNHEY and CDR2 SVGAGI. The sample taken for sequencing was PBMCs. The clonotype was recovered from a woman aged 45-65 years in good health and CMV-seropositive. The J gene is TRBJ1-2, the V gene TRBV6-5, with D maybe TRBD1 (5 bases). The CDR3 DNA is TGTGCCAGCAGACCCCCCTTTCAGGGCTATGGCTACACCTTC. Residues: CASRPPFQGYGYTF.